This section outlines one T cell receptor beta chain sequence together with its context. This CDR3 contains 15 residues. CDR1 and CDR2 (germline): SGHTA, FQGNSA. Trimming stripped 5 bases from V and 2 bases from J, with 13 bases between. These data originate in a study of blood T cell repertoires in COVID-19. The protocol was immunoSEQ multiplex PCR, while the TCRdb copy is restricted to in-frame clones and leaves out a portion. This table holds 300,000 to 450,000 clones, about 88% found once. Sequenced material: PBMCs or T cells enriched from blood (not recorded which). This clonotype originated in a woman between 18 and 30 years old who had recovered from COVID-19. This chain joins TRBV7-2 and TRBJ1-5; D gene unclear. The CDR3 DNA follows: TGTGCCAGCAGCACTGCGGGCGGACGCAATCAGCCCCAGCATTTT. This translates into CASSTAGGRNQPQHF.